The rows below give T cell receptor beta chains drawn from one sample of a study of blood T cells in healthy people across ages. One entry per CDR3 protein results from TCRdb running MiXCR on the 5' RACE reads. The repertoire holds about 900,000 distinct CDR3 sequences, 62% seen once, with 25% to 35% in the top ten. Input material: blood. The receptors come from a man younger than 40 in good health. Each CDR3 is given with its conserved first and last residue. The order of the fields is V gene, clone size, D gene, J gene, CDR3 DNA, CDR3 protein. The D gene is left open where the match is weak. Clone size is not always given. Where it is, it says once, few, many or a class for expanded clones.

TRBV3-1	.	.	TRBJ1-2	TGTGCCAGCAGCCAGAGGAGGGCGGCTAACTATGGCTACACCTTC	CASSQRRAANYGYTF
TRBV6-4	few	.	TRBJ1-6	TGTGCCAGCAGGCAGGGAAGGAATTCACCCCTCCACTTT	CASRQGRNSPLHF
TRBV6-5	.	.	TRBJ2-6	TGTGCCAGCAGTTACTCAGCGCCAGGGGGGTACTCTGGGGCCAACGTCCTGACTTTC	CASSYSAPGGYSGANVLTF
TRBV27	.	TRBD1	TRBJ2-7	TGTGCCAGCAGTCACGGACAGGGGGCGGCCGAGCAGTACTTC	CASSHGQGAAEQYF
TRBV3-1	.	.	TRBJ2-7	TGTGCCAGCAGCCAAGCCGGGACATTAAGCTCCTACGAGCAGTACTTC	CASSQAGTLSSYEQYF
TRBV7-3	.	.	TRBJ2-7	TGTGCCAGCAGCTTAACGATCGACTACGAGCAGTACTTC	CASSLTIDYEQYF
TRBV4-3	.	.	TRBJ2-5	TGCGCCAGCAGCCACGAGGGAAGGGATTTCGAGACCCAGTACTTC	CASSHEGRDFETQYF
TRBV9	.	TRBD2	TRBJ2-5	TGTGCCAGCAGCGTTGGGGGACTAGCGGGCCTTCAAGAGACCCAGTACTTC	CASSVGGLAGLQETQYF
TRBV20-1	.	TRBD1	TRBJ2-3	TGCAGTGCTAGAGATTTAACAGGGGGAAGTTTGTGGAGCACAGATACGCAGTATTTT	CSARDLTGGSLWSTDTQYF
TRBV14	.	.	TRBJ1-2	TGTGCCAGCAGCCAAGATCCGGGGGCATATGGCTACACCTTC	CASSQDPGAYGYTF
TRBV6-5	once	.	TRBJ1-2	TGTGCCAGCAGTTACCTCATGGTCGGCAGGGTAGGATATGGCTACACCTTC	CASSYLMVGRVGYGYTF
TRBV10-3	.	.	TRBJ2-1	TGTGCCATCGGGACCAGCGGTAGCGGTAACAATGAGCAGTTCTTC	CAIGTSGSGNNEQFF
TRBV29-1	few	TRBD1	TRBJ2-3	TGCAGCGCCCGGGACAGTAGCACAGATACGCAGTATTTT	CSARDSSTDTQYF
TRBV6-5	.	.	TRBJ2-5	TGTGCCACCGCCGTCCAAGAGACCCAGTACTTC	CATAVQETQYF
TRBV6-4	few	TRBD1	TRBJ2-1	TGTGCCAGCAGCCTCAGGCAGGGGGCTCTGAATGAGCAGTTCTTC	CASSLRQGALNEQFF
TRBV2	.	.	TRBJ2-1	TGTGCCAGCGCGTACAGCGGAACCTCCTCATACAATGAGCAGTTCTTC	CASAYSGTSSYNEQFF
TRBV29-1	.	.	TRBJ2-3	TGCAGCGTTGAAGACGGGGGACGCGGTAAAGATACGCAGTATTTT	CSVEDGGRGKDTQYF
TRBV20-1	.	.	TRBJ1-2	TGCAGTGCTAGAGGAACAGCTCCCTTGGGCTACACCTTC	CSARGTAPLGYTF
TRBV20-1	.	.	TRBJ2-3	TGCAGTGCCCCACCGATCGGGAGAACCACAGATACGCAGTATTTT	CSAPPIGRTTDTQYF
TRBV6-2/TRBV6-3	.	TRBD1	TRBJ2-3	TGTGCCACTACGGCGAGGGGGCGAGGAGATACGCAGTATTTT	CATTARGRGDTQYF
TRBV6-1	.	.	TRBJ2-6	TGTGCCAGCGCCAGGGTTGGGGCCAACGTCCTGACTTTC	CASARVGANVLTF
TRBV2	.	.	TRBJ2-1	TGTGCCAGCAGTGTTTCTTGGGGGGCCGGAAACAATGAGCAGTTCTTC	CASSVSWGAGNNEQFF
TRBV20-1	.	.	TRBJ2-3	TGCAGTGCCCCGACGGACTTCGTTGAGGGCACAGATACGCAGTATTTT	CSAPTDFVEGTDTQYF
TRBV20-1	.	.	TRBJ1-2	TGCAGTGCTGGTGGGCCGGGGGGGGGCTACACCTTC	CSAGGPGGGYTF
TRBV20-1	few	.	TRBJ2-7	TGCAGTGCTAGAGACATAGACGGACACCACGAGCAGTACTTC	CSARDIDGHHEQYF
TRBV7-2	.	.	TRBJ2-4	TGTGCCAGCAGCCCGCCAGAGGAGGGGCATCGGGAGCAGTACTTC	CASSPPEEGHREQYF
TRBV10-3	.	.	TRBJ1-6	TGTGCCATCAGTGAGAGCAGGGACCCCCTTCCCCTCCACTTT	CAISESRDPLPLHF
TRBV10-3	.	.	TRBJ2-7	TGTGCCATCAGTGAGGCAGGGGAAGGATCCTACGAGCAGTACTTC	CAISEAGEGSYEQYF
TRBV28	.	.	TRBJ2-1	TGTGCCAGCACTACCCCTGGACACGGGTCCTACAATGAGCAGTTCTTC	CASTTPGHGSYNEQFF
TRBV7-3	.	.	TRBJ2-7	TGTGCCAGCAGCCGAGGGGACTCAACCTACGAGCAGTACTTC	CASSRGDSTYEQYF
TRBV15	.	.	TRBJ2-7	TGTGCCACCAGCAGTAGTAATGGCGAGCAGTACTTC	CATSSSNGEQYF
TRBV11-2	.	.	TRBJ1-2	TGTGCCAGCAGCTTAGATACGAGGTCCTATGGCTACACCTTC	CASSLDTRSYGYTF